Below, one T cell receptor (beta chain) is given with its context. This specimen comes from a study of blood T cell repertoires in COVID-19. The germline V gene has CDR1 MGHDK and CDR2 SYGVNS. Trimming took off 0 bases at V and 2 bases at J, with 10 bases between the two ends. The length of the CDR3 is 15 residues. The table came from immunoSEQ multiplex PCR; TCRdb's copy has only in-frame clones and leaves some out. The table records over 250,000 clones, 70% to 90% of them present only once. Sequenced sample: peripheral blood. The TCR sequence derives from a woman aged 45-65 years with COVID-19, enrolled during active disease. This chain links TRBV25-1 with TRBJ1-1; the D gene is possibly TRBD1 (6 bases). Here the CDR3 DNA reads TGTGCCAGCAGTGAATACGGCAGGGGAAACACTGAAGCTTTCTTT. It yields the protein CASSEYGRGNTEAFF.